The 30 T cell receptor beta chains in this list originate from one sample, sequenced in a study of cytomegalovirus exposure and HLA in healthy donors. The primer mix had 60 Vbeta and 13 Jbeta primers. Profiled with immunoSEQ multiplex PCR; TCRdb holds only in-frame clones, not every one. The sample yields approximately 170,000 clones, 75% to 90% seen once. The sequenced sample was PBMCs. These receptors were obtained from a woman aged 45-65 years in good health and CMV-seropositive.

Comments on this clone: A junction boundary mismatches the germline segment, possibly from a read error. The V and J genes are TRBV4-2 and TRBJ2-2; 7 bases are shared with TRBD2. The CDR3 length is 18 residues. From germline, CDR1 is LGHNA and CDR2 YNFKEQ. This CDR3 is CASSQEGPAGIFTGELLF. The CDR3 DNA sequence: TGTGCCAGCAGCCAGGAGGGGCCAGCGGGAATTTTCACCGGGGAGCTGCTTTTT.

The chain has TRBV7-3 and TRBJ2-2, with D maybe TRBD1 (5 bases). The ends were cut back, 2 bases at V and 1 base at J, with 8 bases in the middle. In germline, CDR1 is SGHTA, CDR2 FQGTGA. The CDR3 is 15 residues long. The CDR3 loop is CASSLDQGNTGELFF. The CDR3 bases are TGTGCCAGCAGCTTAGACCAGGGGAACACCGGGGAGCTGTTTTTT.

J is TRBJ1-3 and V is TRBV5-5; 10 positions agree with TRBD1. CDR1 and CDR2 (germline): SGHKS, YYEKEE (reference sequence). The CDR3 totals 18 residues. V gave up 0 bases and J gave up 4 bases; unmatched junction bases: 10. CDR3 DNA: TGTGCCAGCAGCTTGGTAATTAAGACAGGGGGCGCCGGAAACACCATATATTTT. This encodes CASSLVIKTGGAGNTIYF.

The chain combines TRBV6-5 with TRBJ1-1; D unclear. The germline V gene has CDR1 MNHEY and CDR2 SVGAGI. The CDR3 length is 12 residues. The ends were cut back, 6 bases at V and 1 base at J, with 6 bases in the middle. The CDR3 spells CASSPGNTEAFF. For the CDR3, the DNA is TGTGCCAGCAGCCCAGGGAACACTGAAGCTTTCTTT.

This chain connects TRBV2 to TRBJ1-1; TRBD1 matches at 9 bases. The CDR3 contains 14 residues. The V and J ends lost 5 bases and 2 bases, in that order; junction bases with no gene match: 3. CDR1 and CDR2 from the germline V gene are SNHLY and FYNNEI. The CDR3 loop is CASSSGQGNTEAFF. In nucleotides, the CDR3 is TGTGCCAGCAGTTCGGGACAGGGCAACACTGAAGCTTTCTTT.

This chain uses TRBV6-4 with TRBJ1-3, with D perhaps TRBD1 (6 bases). The germline gives CDR1 MRHNA, CDR2 SNTAGT. The V gene lost 6 bases and the J gene lost 1 base, with 13 bases spanning the gap. The CDR3 covers 15 residues. DNA for the CDR3: TGTGCCAGCAGCGAACCGAGGGGGTCTGGAAACACCATATATTTT. Amino acid sequence: CASSEPRGSGNTIYF.

This chain uses TRBV28 with TRBJ1-2; D is perhaps TRBD1 (5 bases). CDR3 size: 13 residues. CDR1 is MDHEN and CDR2 is SYDVKM in the germline V gene. Trimming stripped 5 bases from V and 5 bases from J, with 12 bases between. The CDR3 here is CASSNSRGYGYTF. In DNA, the CDR3 is TGTGCCAGCAGTAACTCAAGGGGTTATGGCTACACCTTC.

V usage is TRBV5-1 and J usage is TRBJ2-3; 7 nucleotides line up with TRBD2. There are 14 residues in the CDR3. Germline values: CDR1 SGHRS, CDR2 YFSETQ. V was pared by 6 bases and J by 0 bases, with 4 bases of the junction left unmatched. CDR3 sequence reads: CASKRGPSTDTQYF. The CDR3 bases are TGCGCCAGCAAGCGGGGCCCTAGCACAGATACGCAGTATTTT.

V is TRBV10-3 and J is TRBJ2-1, with 7 bases that match TRBD2. This CDR3 comprises 13 residues. Trimming removed 6 bases from V and 5 bases from J; junction bases left unmatched: 4. Germline values: CDR1 ENHRY, CDR2 SYGVKD. CDR3 in amino acids: CAISGRSNNEQFF. CDR3 nucleotide sequence: TGTGCCATCAGCGGGAGGTCGAACAATGAGCAGTTCTTC.

This clone turned up a few times. This CDR3 reads CASSFILTSSSYNEQFF. In nucleotides, the CDR3 is TGTGCCAGCAGTTTCATTCTAACTTCGAGCTCCTACAATGAGCAGTTCTTC. This chain joins TRBV28 and TRBJ2-1, with D unclear. This CDR3 spans 17 amino acids. Germline CDR1 and CDR2: MDHEN and SYDVKM. Between the trimmed V and J ends, which lost 3 bases and 0 bases, there was a span of 15 bases.

This clone was recorded only once. The chain combines TRBV11-2 with TRBJ2-3; D is uncertain. The germline gives CDR1 SGHAT, CDR2 FQNNGV. V was trimmed by 4 bases and J by 2 bases, leaving 16 bases between them. The CDR3 consists of 16 residues. CDR3 sequence reads: CASSWSVARITDTQYF. CDR3 bases: TGTGCCAGCAGCTGGTCCGTCGCGCGGATCACAGATACGCAGTATTTT.

This chain connects TRBV5-1 to TRBJ1-2; D remains unclear. The CDR3 has 13 residues. Between the trimmed V and J ends, which lost 4 bases and 6 bases, there was a span of 13 bases. Germline V gene data show CDR1 as SGHRS and CDR2 as YFSETQ. The CDR3 here is CASSTPGRDGYTF. CDR3 nucleotide sequence: TGCGCCAGCAGCACCCCGGGTAGAGATGGCTACACCTTC.

This clone was seen more than once but under ten times. Additional DNA sequences in this sample encode the identical CDR3. This chain joins TRBV9 and TRBJ2-7, with 10 bases matching TRBD1. The CDR3 consists of 14 residues. Trimming took 0 bases from V and 4 from J; bases not matched to a gene: 1. Germline lookup yields CDR1 SGDLS and CDR2 YYNGEE. DNA for the CDR3: TGTGCCAGCAGCGTAGGACAGGGGGCGTACGAGCAGTACTTC. Protein sequence: CASSVGQGAYEQYF.

This clone was observed a few times. This rearrangement joins TRBV2 to TRBJ2-7; perhaps TRBD2 as D (6 bases). CDR1 and CDR2 from the germline V gene are SNHLY and FYNNEI. The CDR3 sequence is 15 residues long. The V end was cut by 3 bases, the J end by 4 bases, with 16 bases between. In DNA, the CDR3 is TGTGCCAGCAGTGATCCTTCGGGGGTCCAATACGAGCAGTACTTC. As protein: CASSDPSGVQYEQYF.

This rearrangement joins TRBV6-4 to TRBJ1-2; TRBD1 is a possible D gene (5 bases). Trimming took 7 bases from V and 8 from J, leaving 20 bases between them. CDR1 and CDR2 (germline): MRHNA, SNTAGT. The CDR3 runs 14 residues. DNA for the CDR3: TGTGCCAGCAAACCTTCGACAGATTTGGGCGGCTACACCTTC. This encodes CASKPSTDLGGYTF.

The J gene is TRBJ2-7, the V gene TRBV27; 13 bases are shared with TRBD2. The CDR3 sequence is 14 residues long. Germline CDR1 MNHEY, CDR2 SMNVEV (reference sequence). V lost 5 bases to trimming and J lost 9 bases; unmatched junction nucleotides: 7. The DNA for the CDR3 is TGTGCCAGCAGTCTCCTGGGACTAGCGGGACCGCAGTACTTC. Translation: CASSLLGLAGPQYF.

The J gene is TRBJ1-2, the V gene TRBV5-1, with 7 bases fitting TRBD1. Unmatched junction bases numbered 2, after V lost 0 bases and J lost 6 bases. Germline-derived CDR1 and CDR2 are SGHRS and YFSETQ. The CDR3 contains 13 residues. The DNA of the CDR3 is TGCGCCAGCAGCTTGGGGGGACAGAATGGCTACACCTTC. This translates into CASSLGGQNGYTF. Based on the CDR3 plus reference TRBV5-1 and TRBJ1-2, the full variable domain is KAGVTQTPRYLIKTRGQQVTLSCSPISGHRSVSWYQQTPGQGLQFLFEYFSETQRNKGNFPGRFSGRQFSNSRSEMNVSTLELGDSALYLCASSLGGQNGYTFGSGTRLTVV.

The V call is TRBV4-3, the J call TRBJ1-2; weak D call: TRBD1 (5 bases). The germline V and J ends were trimmed by 2 bases and 5 bases, with 18 bases remaining between them. Germline V gene data show CDR1 as LGHNA and CDR2 as YSLEER. The CDR3 is 16 residues long. The CDR3 region is CASSQTSGQKGYGYTF. CDR3 sequence (DNA): TGCGCCAGCAGCCAAACATCAGGACAAAAGGGATATGGCTACACCTTC.

The chain carries TRBV7-2 and TRBJ2-7; 8 bases align to TRBD2. Germline V lookup: CDR1 SGHTA, CDR2 FQGNSA. The CDR3 covers 13 residues. J lost 13 bases, V lost 5 bases, and 13 bases had no gene match. CDR3: CASSPAMAGGEYF. The DNA for the CDR3 is TGTGCCAGCAGCCCGGCTATGGCGGGAGGAGAATACTTC.

The chain recombines TRBV28 with TRBJ2-1; no reliable D call. CDR3 length equals 11 residues. V was shortened by 6 bases and J by 5 bases, with 5 bases between the two germline ends. The germline V gene has CDR1 MDHEN and CDR2 SYDVKM. The CDR3 bases are TGTGCCAGCAGCTCTAACAATGAGCAGTTCTTC. This sequence encodes CASSSNNEQFF. The variable domain in full, with the rest retrieved from reference TRBV28 and TRBJ2-1, is DVKVTQSSRYLVKRTGEKVFLECVQDMDHENMFWYRQDPGLGLRLIYFSYDVKMKEKGDIPEGYSVSREKKERFSLILESASTNQTSMYLCASSSNNEQFFGPGTRLTVL.

The CDR3 protein is CASSPSGQGNSPLHF. In nucleotides, the CDR3 is TGTGCCAGCAGTCCCTCGGGACAGGGGAATTCACCCCTCCACTTT. The chain combines TRBV2 with TRBJ1-6; 10 nucleotides match TRBD1. The V segment lost 5 bases and the J segment 7 bases; nucleotides outside the gene matches: 5. The CDR3 sequence is 15 residues long. Per germline, CDR1 SNHLY and CDR2 FYNNEI.

This clone was observed a few times. The chain employs TRBV4-3 and TRBJ2-1; weak D call: TRBD1 (5 bases). Deletions cut 4 bases from V and 0 bases from J, with 13 bases between. Germline V gives CDR1 LGHNA, CDR2 YSLEER. The CDR3 is 16 amino acids. CDR3 in amino acids: CASSPMGPHSYNEQFF. The CDR3 DNA sequence: TGCGCCAGCAGCCCCATGGGGCCACACTCCTACAATGAGCAGTTCTTC.

CDR3 nucleotide sequence: TGTGCCAGCAGCCTCCAAGTCAGGACTACCTTCGCCGGGGAGCTGTTTTTT. It is translated as CASSLQVRTTFAGELFF. The rearrangement links TRBV4-2 to TRBJ2-2, with a weak D call TRBD2 (6 bases). V was shortened by 4 bases and J by 6 bases, with 21 bases between the two germline ends. The CDR3 has 17 amino acids. The germline gives CDR1 LGHNA, CDR2 YNFKEQ.

The chain is built from TRBV4-2 and TRBJ1-1; 12 bases match TRBD1. CDR1 and CDR2 from the germline V gene are LGHNA and YNFKEQ. V shed 3 bases and J 3 bases; nucleotides not matched to a gene: 11. CDR3 length equals 18 residues. In nucleotides, the CDR3 is TGTGCCAGCAGCCACGACTCCGGGACAGGGGGCGCCTACACTGAAGCTTTCTTT. Its translation is CASSHDSGTGGAYTEAFF.

The chain recombines TRBV7-2 with TRBJ2-1; maybe TRBD1 (7 bases). The CDR3 has 16 residues. Germline values: CDR1 SGHTA, CDR2 FQGNSA. Trimming shortened V by 1 base and J by 6 bases, and 16 bases separated the two germline ends. The CDR3 DNA reads as TGTGCCAGCAGCTTAGATGCGGGGACAGCGATCAATGAGCAGTTCTTC. Its translation is CASSLDAGTAINEQFF.

This clone was observed once. The rearrangement uses TRBV7-6 and TRBJ2-1, with 13 bases fitting TRBD2. The CDR3 sequence is 15 residues long. Germline loops: CDR1 SGHVS, CDR2 FNYEAQ. J lost 7 bases, V lost 5 bases, and 5 bases had no gene match. The CDR3 sequence: CASSPGLAGRNEQFF. DNA for the CDR3: TGTGCCAGCAGCCCGGGACTAGCGGGGAGGAATGAGCAGTTCTTC.

This sequence joins TRBV6-5 and TRBJ2-7, with TRBD2 matching 14 bases. CDR1 is MNHEY, CDR2 SVGAGI, per germline. The CDR3 is 15 residues long. The V gene end was trimmed by 7 bases and the J gene end by 7 bases; junction bases not matched to a gene: 9. DNA of the CDR3: TGTGCCAGCAATCCTCGACTAGCGGGGGGGATAGAGCAGTACTTC. It encodes CASNPRLAGGIEQYF.

The chain employs TRBV7-3 and TRBJ1-1, with 10 bases identical to TRBD1. V dropped 5 bases and J dropped 4; count of bases not matched to a gene: 1. This CDR3 comprises 13 residues. The germline CDR1 and CDR2 sequences are SGHTA and FQGTGA. The CDR3 loop is CASSRTGGTEAFF. The CDR3 region has the DNA TGTGCCAGCAGCCGGACAGGGGGCACTGAAGCTTTCTTT.

This clone has more than one count but fewer than ten. The sample carries other DNA sequences with the same CDR3. This chain links TRBV9 with TRBJ2-3, with unresolved D. V was trimmed by 0 bases and J by 5 bases, leaving 4 bases between them. Germline V gene lookup returns CDR1 SGDLS and CDR2 YYNGEE. This CDR3 has 12 residues. The CDR3 DNA sequence: TGTGCCAGCAGCGTAGTCGGAGATACGCAGTATTTT. Translated: CASSVVGDTQYF. Complete variable domain (other parts from reference TRBV9 and TRBJ2-3): DSGVTQTPKHLITATGQRVTLRCSPRSGDLSVYWYQQSLDQGLQFLIQYYNGEERAKGNILERFSAQQFPDLHSELNLSSLELGDSALYFCASSVVGDTQYFGPGTRLTVL.

The chain combines TRBV5-1 with TRBJ1-2; 8 bases are a match to TRBD1. Germline assignment: CDR1 SGHRS and CDR2 YFSETQ. Trimming cost V 2 bases and J 6 bases; bases outside gene matches: 3. This CDR3 region has 13 residues. CDR3 nucleotides: TGCGCCAGCAGCTTCGGACAGGGAGATGGCTACACCTTC. Protein: CASSFGQGDGYTF.